This T cell receptor beta chain was sequenced during a study of shared clonotypes between healthy human individuals. The naive CD8 population came from CD45RO-negative cells selected for CCR7, without terminally differentiated effector memory CD45RA+ cells. The repertoire was sequenced with immunoSEQ multiplex PCR; TCRdb's copy has only in-frame clones and lacks some. The sample has about 2 million clones, approximately 94% seen once. The CDR3 consists of 14 residues. The germline V gene encodes CDR1 SNHLY and CDR2 FYNNEI. V was cut by 2 bases and J by 0 bases, with 7 bases left in between. The specimen sequenced was naive CD8+ T cells sorted from blood. This TCR was recovered from a young man in good health. The V and J genes are TRBV2 and TRBJ2-5; D might be TRBD1 (5 bases). CDR3 amino acids: CASSETGYQETQYF. CDR3 sequence (DNA): TGTGCCAGCAGTGAAACAGGATACCAAGAGACCCAGTACTTC.